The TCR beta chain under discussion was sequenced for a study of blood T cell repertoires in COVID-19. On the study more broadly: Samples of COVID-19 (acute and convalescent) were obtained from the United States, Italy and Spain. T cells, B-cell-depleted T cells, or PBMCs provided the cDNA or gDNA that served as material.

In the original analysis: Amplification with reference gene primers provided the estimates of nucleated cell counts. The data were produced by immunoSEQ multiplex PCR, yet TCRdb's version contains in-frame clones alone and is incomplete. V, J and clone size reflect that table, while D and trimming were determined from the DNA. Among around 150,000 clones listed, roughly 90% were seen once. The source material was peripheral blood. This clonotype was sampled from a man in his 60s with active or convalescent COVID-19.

Here the CDR3 DNA reads TGCGCCAGCAGTGAGTCGGGGGGGCTGAACACTGAAGCTTTCTTT. Its translation: CASSESGGLNTEAFF. The J gene is TRBJ1-1, the V gene TRBV10-2; perhaps TRBD1 as D (6 bases). V was trimmed by 0 bases and J by 0 bases, leaving 8 bases between them. The CDR3 loop spans 15 amino acids. Germline V gene data show CDR1 as WSHSY and CDR2 as SAAADI.